The next 12 T cell receptor beta chains were all read from a single sample in a study of blood T cell repertoires in COVID-19. Clones were read by immunoSEQ multiplex PCR, and TCRdb kept only the in-frame ones, dropping some. This table holds approximately 100,000 clones, about 82% found once. Sequenced material: peripheral blood. The receptors originated from a human donor in a cohort sampled during active COVID-19.

The chain is built from TRBV5-1 and TRBJ2-5, with TRBD2 identical over 7 bases. CDR1 is SGHRS and CDR2 is YFSETQ in the germline V gene. This CDR3 comprises 16 residues. J lost 4 bases, V lost 1 base, and 10 bases had no gene match. CDR3 loop: CASSLMSGGGTETQYF. The CDR3, as DNA: TGCGCCAGCAGCTTGATGTCTGGCGGGGGAACAGAGACCCAGTACTTC.

The rearrangement uses TRBV5-1 and TRBJ1-5; D might be TRBD1 (5 bases). Germline assignment: CDR1 SGHRS and CDR2 YFSETQ. The length of the CDR3 is 14 residues. V was cut by 0 bases and J by 11 bases, with 15 bases left in between. In nucleotides, the CDR3 is TGCGCCAGCAGCTTGGAACCAGGGCGGATGGCCCAGCATTTT. Translation gives CASSLEPGRMAQHF.

J is TRBJ2-2 and V is TRBV10-3; D is possibly TRBD2 (6 bases). The CDR3 has 14 residues. Trimming removed 11 bases from V and 5 bases from J, with 18 bases in between. Germline V CDR1 and CDR2: ENHRY, SYGVKD. The DNA of the CDR3 is TGTGCCTTCCGTCGGGGGAGTGATACCGGGGAGCTGTTTTTT. Translation: CAFRRGSDTGELFF.

This clone was counted between two and nine times. This sequence joins TRBV9 and TRBJ2-7; tentatively, D is TRBD2 (6 bases). CDR1 is SGDLS and CDR2 is YYNGEE in the germline V gene. This CDR3 is built from 16 residues. V lost 4 bases to trimming and J lost 0 bases, with 17 bases between them. CDR3 in DNA: TGTGCCAGCAGCCCCCAGGAGCGGGCCATCTCCTACGAGCAGTACTTC. Protein sequence: CASSPQERAISYEQYF.

Notes on this clone: This sample also contains other DNA sequences that code for the same CDR3. The gene calls are TRBV19 and TRBJ2-7; 14 bases match TRBD2. J gave up 2 bases and V 4 bases, and 10 bases lay outside the gene matches. The CDR3 sequence is 18 residues long. The germline gives CDR1 LNHDA, CDR2 SQIVND (reference sequence). Here the CDR3 reads CASSTRLAGGPGAYEQYF. The CDR3, as DNA: TGTGCCAGTAGTACTAGACTAGCGGGAGGGCCGGGGGCCTACGAGCAGTACTTC.

The chain couples TRBV5-6 to TRBJ1-3; D perhaps matches TRBD1 (6 bases). The CDR3 runs 14 residues. CDR1 SGHDT and CDR2 YYEEEE come from the germline V gene. The ends were cut back, 0 bases at V and 3 bases at J, with 7 bases in the middle. The CDR3 sequence is CASSLAGVGNTIYF. CDR3 bases: TGTGCCAGCAGCTTGGCAGGGGTTGGAAACACCATATATTTT.

The chain carries TRBV19 and TRBJ2-3; 7 nucleotides align to TRBD2. V was clipped by 3 bases and J by 0 bases; unmatched bases: 6. Germline values: CDR1 LNHDA, CDR2 SQIVND (reference sequence). The CDR3 contains 16 residues. The CDR3 sequence is CASSISGDPSTDTQYF. The DNA of the CDR3 is TGTGCCAGTAGTATCAGCGGGGACCCTAGCACAGATACGCAGTATTTT.

V and J are TRBV14 and TRBJ2-1; 11 nucleotides match TRBD2. V lost 2 bases to trimming and J lost 8 bases; unmatched junction nucleotides: 8. Looked up from germline, CDR1 is SGHDN and CDR2 is FVKESK. This CDR3 spans 16 amino acids. Here the CDR3 DNA reads TGTGCCAGCAGCCAACCGGGACTAGCGGAGACCCATGAGCAGTTCTTC. It translates to CASSQPGLAETHEQFF.

The CDR3 sequence is CASSLGRGNNSPLHF. CDR3 nucleotide sequence: TGTGCCAGCAGCTTAGGCAGGGGGAATAATTCACCCCTCCACTTT. The V call is TRBV7-2, the J call TRBJ1-6; 7 bases align to TRBD1. This CDR3 contains 15 residues. Germline V gives CDR1 SGHTA, CDR2 FQGNSA. Trimming at V came to 1 base and at J to 5 bases, leaving 2 bases not matched to a gene.

The chain links TRBV27 to TRBJ2-7, with 8 bases aligning to TRBD1. The ends lost 5 bases at V and 2 bases at J; junction bases unmatched: 8. CDR3 length: 15 amino acids. In germline, CDR1 is MNHEY, CDR2 SMNVEV (reference sequence). The CDR3 protein is CASSPLGQGTYEQYF. DNA for the CDR3: TGTGCCAGCAGTCCCCTCGGACAGGGAACCTACGAGCAGTACTTC.

The chain combines TRBV28 with TRBJ2-7, with 11 nucleotides matching TRBD2. The CDR3 has 16 amino acids. J was trimmed by 4 bases and V by 2 bases; bases with no gene match: 7. Germline lookup yields CDR1 MDHEN and CDR2 SYDVKM. This CDR3 is CASSLPLAGGAYEQYF. CDR3 nucleotides: TGTGCCAGCAGTTTACCCCTAGCGGGGGGAGCGTACGAGCAGTACTTC.

This chain joins TRBV19 and TRBJ1-5, with 9 bases fitting TRBD1. This CDR3 region has 14 residues. Germline lookup yields CDR1 LNHDA and CDR2 SQIVND (reference sequence). V trimming: 5 bases; J trimming: 7 bases; junction bases outside the gene matches: 6. This CDR3 reads CASSGTGYNQPQHF. CDR3 bases: TGTGCCAGTAGTGGGACAGGGTATAACCAGCCCCAGCATTTT.